The 28 T cell receptor beta chains in this list originate from one sample, sequenced in a study of T cell repertoires in cytomegalovirus infection. TCRdb passed the reads through MiXCR, listing each CDR3 protein once. The data contain about 400,000 distinct CDR3 sequences, 15% to 20% of them singletons. Specimen: PBMCs. The receptors stem from a human donor in good health (CMV status not recorded). Some clones in this sample may be carry-over from other donors' samples.

The V call is TRBV19, the J call TRBJ2-7; D is unclear. The CDR3 spans 15 residues. Germline loops: CDR1 LNHDA, CDR2 SQIVND (reference sequence). V was trimmed by 5 bases and J by 3 bases, leaving 17 bases between them. The CDR3 DNA sequence: TGTGCCAGTAGTGATAGGCTAGTTGCGGACTACGAGCAGTACTTC. As protein: CASSDRLVADYEQYF.

At least ten counts were recorded for this clonotype. The chain employs TRBV7-8 and TRBJ2-2; D gene uncertain. CDR3 length: 15 residues. V was trimmed by 2 bases and J by 0 bases, leaving 7 bases between them. Germline V gives CDR1 SGHVS, CDR2 FQNEAQ. The CDR3 DNA sequence: TGTGCCAGCAGCTTATCCCCGACGAACACCGGGGAGCTGTTTTTT. It yields the protein CASSLSPTNTGELFF. The full variable domain, its missing parts supplied by reference TRBV7-8 and TRBJ2-2, is GAGVSQSPRYKVAKRGQDVALRCDPISGHVSLFWYQQALGQGPEFLTYFQNEAQLDKSGLPSDRFFAERPEGSVSTLKIQRTQQEDSAVYLCASSLSPTNTGELFFGEGSRLTVL.

This clonotype has a count of ten or more. This chain joins TRBV7-2 and TRBJ1-5; D might be TRBD1 (5 bases). CDR1 is SGHTA and CDR2 is FQGNSA in the germline V gene. V was clipped by 2 bases and J by 5 bases, with 13 bases between them. This CDR3 is built from 15 residues. The CDR3: CASSLSPLGDQPQHF. CDR3 coding DNA: TGTGCCAGCAGCTTAAGTCCGCTGGGGGATCAGCCCCAGCATTTT.

This clonotype was recorded a few times. The CDR3 here is CASQEGRDTDTQYF. The CDR3 nucleotides are TGTGCCAGTCAGGAGGGACGGGACACAGATACGCAGTATTTT. J is TRBJ2-3 and V is TRBV7-8; D is possibly TRBD2 (6 bases). Trimming shortened V by 9 bases and J by 2 bases, and 15 bases separated the two germline ends. CDR3 length: 14 residues. Germline V gives CDR1 SGHVS, CDR2 FQNEAQ.

This clonotype was detected ten times or more. The V call is TRBV12-3 or TRBV12-4, the J call TRBJ1-2; D gene unclear. This CDR3 has 14 residues. V was clipped by 5 bases and J by 6 bases, with 16 bases between them. DNA of the CDR3: TGTGCCAGCAGTCCCTTCCCCCCCAGAAATGGCTACACCTTC. Amino acid sequence: CASSPFPPRNGYTF.

There are a few counts of this clonotype. The rearrangement joins TRBV2 to TRBJ1-2; D uncertain. The CDR3 is 16 residues long. V was shortened by 6 bases and J by 0 bases, with 17 bases between the two germline ends. Germline-derived CDR1 and CDR2 are SNHLY and FYNNEI. The CDR3 region is CASRNKFRGANYGYTF. The CDR3 DNA reads as TGTGCCAGCAGAAACAAATTCCGGGGAGCTAACTATGGCTACACCTTC.

For the CDR3, the DNA is TGTGCCATCAGTGAGAGTGGGACAGGGGGTTTCGATACGCAGTATTTT. Amino acid sequence: CAISESGTGGFDTQYF. The chain links TRBV10-3 to TRBJ2-3, with TRBD1 matching 11 bases. Germline CDR1 and CDR2: ENHRY and SYGVKD. The CDR3 contains 16 residues. Trimming took 2 bases from V and 6 from J; bases not matched to a gene: 7.

V is TRBV10-2 and J is TRBJ2-5, with TRBD1 matching 8 bases. The germline V gene has CDR1 WSHSY and CDR2 SAAADI. V shed 7 bases, J shed 9 bases, and the junction held 10 bases outside the gene matches. The CDR3 has 13 residues. CDR3 nucleotides: TGCGCCAGCACCGGACAGGGCCAAGGGGCCCAGTACTTC. Its protein is CASTGQGQGAQYF.

This clonotype was seen more than once but under ten times. The J gene is TRBJ2-7, the V gene TRBV7-8; TRBD2 agrees at 11 bases. V gave up 5 bases and J gave up 4 bases; unmatched junction bases: 10. The CDR3 loop spans 16 amino acids. Germline V gene sequence: CDR1 SGHVS, CDR2 FQNEAQ. This CDR3 is CASSILAGGSVYEQYF. The CDR3 DNA sequence: TGTGCCAGCAGCATTCTAGCGGGGGGAAGTGTTTACGAGCAGTACTTC.

The chain is built from TRBV20-1 and TRBJ2-2; no definite D call. With 7 bases removed from V and 1 base from J, the gap between germline ends came to 10 bases. This CDR3 is 13 amino acids long. Per germline, CDR1 DFQATT and CDR2 SNEGSKA (reference sequence). CDR3 nucleotide sequence: TGCAGTGTTAGGCAGGAGAACACCGGGGAGCTGTTTTTT. Translation gives CSVRQENTGELFF.

The CDR3 DNA follows: TGTGCCAGCACAGGGGCGCGGGATGGCTACACCTTC. This codes for CASTGARDGYTF. The chain is built from TRBV2 and TRBJ1-2, with D possibly being TRBD1 (6 bases). The CDR3 totals 12 residues. V was cut by 7 bases and J by 6 bases, with 12 bases left in between. Germline CDR1 is SNHLY and CDR2 is FYNNEI.

This chain links TRBV2 with TRBJ1-5; no firm D call. V lost 4 bases and J 0 bases, leaving 10 bases between the germline ends. Germline lookup yields CDR1 SNHLY and CDR2 FYNNEI. The CDR3 spans 15 residues. The CDR3 protein is CASSGEIYSNQPQHF. CDR3 bases: TGTGCCAGCAGTGGGGAGATTTATAGCAATCAGCCCCAGCATTTT. The complete variable domain, with remaining parts taken from reference TRBV2 and TRBJ1-5, reads EPEVTQTPSHQVTQMGQEVILRCVPISNHLYFYWYRQILGQKVEFLVSFYNNEISEKSEIFDDQFSVERPDGSNFTLKIRSTKLEDSAMYFCASSGEIYSNQPQHFGDGTRLSIL.

This rearrangement joins TRBV4-2 to TRBJ2-1; no clear D. In germline, CDR1 is LGHNA, CDR2 YNFKEQ. Trimming pared 0 bases from V and 7 bases from J, leaving 13 bases between. CDR3 length: 15 amino acids. The CDR3 reads CASSQDLWLENEQFF. Here the CDR3 DNA reads TGTGCCAGCAGCCAAGATCTTTGGCTGGAGAATGAGCAGTTCTTC.

The rearrangement links TRBV14 to TRBJ2-3; D possibly corresponds to TRBD1 (6 bases). The germline V gene has CDR1 SGHDN and CDR2 FVKESK. Trimming took off 4 bases at V and 0 bases at J, with 20 bases between the two ends. This CDR3 has 18 amino acids. Here the CDR3 DNA reads TGTGCCAGCAGCCCTGGGACAAGGGGGAGAGTGAGCACAGATACGCAGTATTTT. This gives the protein CASSPGTRGRVSTDTQYF.

This clonotype was detected a few times. CDR3 region: CSATRPNYGYTF. The CDR3, as DNA: TGCAGTGCTACACGACCCAACTATGGCTACACCTTC. This sequence joins TRBV20-1 and TRBJ1-2; D ambiguous. The CDR3 covers 12 residues. The V gene's germline CDR1 is DFQATT and CDR2 SNEGSKA (reference sequence). Trimming removed 4 bases at V and 2 bases at J, with 8 bases between.

This clonotype was seen repeatedly, ten times or more. The rearrangement uses TRBV7-6 and TRBJ2-7; 10 bases fit TRBD2. The CDR3 sequence is 15 residues long. The germline V gene has CDR1 SGHVS and CDR2 FNYEAQ. The J segment lost 0 bases and the V segment lost 8 bases, leaving 7 bases of the junction unmatched. For the CDR3, the DNA is TGTGCCAGCGCCCCCGCTAGCGGGAGCTCCTACGAGCAGTACTTC. Translating gives CASAPASGSSYEQYF. Drawing the rest from reference TRBV7-6 and TRBJ2-7, the complete variable domain is GAGVSQSPRYKVTKRGQDVALRCDPISGHVSLYWYRQALGQGPEFLTYFNYEAQQDKSGLPNDRFSAERPEGSISTLTIQRTEQRDSAMYRCASAPASGSSYEQYFGPGTRLTVT.

The sample holds many counts of this clonotype. The J gene is TRBJ2-7, the V gene TRBV7-8; 7 bases are shared with TRBD1. This CDR3 spans 14 amino acids. Per the germline V gene, CDR1 is SGHVS and CDR2 is FQNEAQ. V gave up 5 bases and J gave up 3 bases; unmatched junction bases: 7. CDR3 nucleotides: TGTGCCAGCAGCCACATGACAGGGAACTACGAGCAGTACTTC. This sequence encodes CASSHMTGNYEQYF.

This clonotype was counted many times. One end of the junction does not line up with germline, which may come from a read error. The chain couples TRBV7-2 to TRBJ2-5; possibly TRBD2 for D (6 bases). The CDR3 totals 15 residues. The germline CDR1 and CDR2 sequences are SGHTA and FQGNSA. CDR3: CASILGGGNQETQYF. The CDR3 DNA sequence: TGTGCCAGCATCTTAGGTGGGGGGAACCAGGAGACCCAGTACTTC.

This clonotype was recorded a few times. The rearrangement uses TRBV4-1 and TRBJ2-1; D unresolved. The CDR3 is made up of 16 amino acids. Deletions cut 0 bases from V and 6 bases from J, with 15 bases between. Germline CDR1 is MGHRA and CDR2 is YSYEKL. In DNA form, the CDR3 reads TGCGCCAGCAGCCAAGATTATGGCGGCTCAAGCAATGAGCAGTTCTTC. Its protein is CASSQDYGGSSNEQFF.

CDR3 nucleotide sequence: TGTGCCAGCAGCTCTAACGAGGGACTAGCGGGGATTTACGAGCAGTTCTTC. The encoded protein is CASSSNEGLAGIYEQFF. The V call is TRBV7-9, the J call TRBJ2-1; 13 bases are shared with TRBD2. Losses at the gene ends were 4 bases for V and 10 bases for J; bases not matched to a gene: 13. CDR1 SEHNR and CDR2 FQNEAQ come from the germline V gene (reference sequence). This CDR3 region has 17 residues. The full variable domain, rest sourced from reference TRBV7-9 and TRBJ2-1, is DTGVSQNPRHKITKRGQNVTFRCDPISEHNRLYWYRQTLGQGPEFLTYFQNEAQLEKSRLLSDRFSAERPKGSFSTLEIQRTEQGDSAMYLCASSSNEGLAGIYEQFFGPGTRLTVL.

The rearrangement uses TRBV5-1 and TRBJ2-7; TRBD1 matches 8 bases. The V segment lost 4 bases and the J segment 4 bases; nucleotides outside the gene matches: 10. Germline CDR1 SGHRS, CDR2 YFSETQ. CDR3 length: 15 residues. The CDR3 loop reads CASSRSTGVRYEQYF. For the CDR3, the DNA is TGCGCCAGCAGCCGATCGACAGGGGTTCGATACGAGCAGTACTTC.

The chain uses TRBV10-3 and TRBJ2-1, with D perhaps being TRBD1 or TRBD2 (5 bases each). The germline gives CDR1 ENHRY, CDR2 SYGVKD. This CDR3 has 14 amino acids. CDR3 region: CGTWKGQGDNEQFF. CDR3 DNA: TGTGGGACATGGAAGGGGCAGGGAGACAATGAGCAGTTCTTC.

The chain employs TRBV12-3 or TRBV12-4 and TRBJ2-7; possibly TRBD1 for D (6 bases). The CDR3 loop spans 12 amino acids. The V end was cut by 6 bases, the J end by 9 bases, with 15 bases between. The chain's CDR3 is CASSPQGIRQYF. CDR3 nucleotides: TGTGCCAGCAGCCCTCAGGGGATACGGCAGTACTTC.

About this clonotype itself: A much larger clone lies one base from this, so it may be a read error. The V call is TRBV7-2, the J call TRBJ2-7, with 11 bases that match TRBD2. The J segment lost 5 bases and the V segment lost 5 bases, leaving 11 bases of the junction unmatched. The CDR3 runs to 16 residues. Per germline, CDR1 SGHTA and CDR2 FQGNSA. CDR3 region: CASSREPGLAVHEQYF. The CDR3 DNA follows: TGTGCCAGCAGCCGCGAGCCGGGACTAGCGGTCCACGAGCAGTACTTC.

This clonotype was detected only a few times. J is TRBJ2-5 and V is TRBV14, with D possibly being TRBD1 (5 bases). The ends were cut back, 4 bases at V and 7 bases at J, with 19 bases in the middle. Germline V gene data show CDR1 as SGHDN and CDR2 as FVKESK. This CDR3 contains 15 residues. Written as DNA, the CDR3 is TGTGCCAGCAGCCCCCTGGGGCTCCTGGGCGGGACCCAGTACTTC. This sequence encodes CASSPLGLLGGTQYF.

This clonotype was observed many times. The CDR3 is CASSLSSSGSGSYEQYF. The CDR3 nucleotides read TGTGCCAGTAGTCTCTCCTCTAGCGGGAGCGGGTCCTACGAGCAGTACTTC. V usage is TRBV19 and J usage is TRBJ2-7; 10 bases agree with TRBD2. V shed 5 bases and J 1 base; nucleotides not matched to a gene: 11. CDR1 LNHDA and CDR2 SQIVND come from the germline V gene (reference sequence). The CDR3 is made up of 17 amino acids.

This clonotype was detected only once. The rearrangement links TRBV10-3 to TRBJ1-3; no firm D call. This CDR3 contains 17 residues. In germline, CDR1 is ENHRY, CDR2 SYGVKD. Deletions cut 2 bases from V and 4 bases from J, with 18 bases between. The CDR3 sequence: CAISEPSSVALGNTIYF. The CDR3 region has the DNA TGTGCCATCAGTGAGCCATCGTCGGTGGCATTGGGAAACACCATATATTTT.

There are a few counts of this clonotype. The chain combines TRBV4-1 with TRBJ2-6; D remains ambiguous. The V gene's germline CDR1 is MGHRA and CDR2 YSYEKL. The CDR3 has 16 amino acids. V lost 0 bases and J lost 3, with 9 bases in between. The DNA of the CDR3 is TGCGCCAGCAGCCAAGAAGGGTTCTTTGGGGCCAACGTCCTGACTTTC. It yields the protein CASSQEGFFGANVLTF.